This T cell receptor (beta chain) was captured in a study of blood T cell repertoires in COVID-19. Background on the study: Both acute and convalescent COVID-19 samples were obtained from the United States, Italy and Spain. The cDNA or gDNA used as material had been derived from T cells, B-cell-depleted T cells, or PBMCs.

Germline V gives CDR1 SGHRS, CDR2 YFSETQ. The V and J ends lost 0 bases and 5 bases, in that order; junction bases with no gene match: 14. CDR3 length: 18 residues. Original analysis: Cell counts per sample came from amplifying reference gene primers. Assay used: immunoSEQ multiplex PCR; TCRdb lists only in-frame clones, some missing. V and J calls and clone size come straight from that table; D and trimming were deduced from the DNA. This table has about 61,000 clones, roughly 87% appearing once. The chain uses TRBV5-1 and TRBJ2-5; 9 bases line up with TRBD1. This TCR came from an elderly man in a cohort sampled during active COVID-19. Sequencing was performed on peripheral blood. The CDR3 DNA reads as TGCGCCAGCAGCTTGGTTTTTCGGGACAGGGTAAGGGGTGAGACCCAGTACTTC. Amino acids: CASSLVFRDRVRGETQYF.